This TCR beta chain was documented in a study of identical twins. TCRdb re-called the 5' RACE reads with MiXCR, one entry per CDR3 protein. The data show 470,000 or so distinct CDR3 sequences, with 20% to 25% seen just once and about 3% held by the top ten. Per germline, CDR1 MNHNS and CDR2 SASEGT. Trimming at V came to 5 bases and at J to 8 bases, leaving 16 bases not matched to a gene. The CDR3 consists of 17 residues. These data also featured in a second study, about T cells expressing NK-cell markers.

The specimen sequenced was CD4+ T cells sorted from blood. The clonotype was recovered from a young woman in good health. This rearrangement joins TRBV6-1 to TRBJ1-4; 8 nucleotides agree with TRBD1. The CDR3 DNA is TGTGCCAGCAGTATAACCCAAGGACAGGGAAGGGGAGAAAAACTGTTTTTT. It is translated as CASSITQGQGRGEKLFF.